The next 22 T cell receptor beta chains were all read from a single sample in a study of OX40 agonist ivuxolimab in advanced cancers. Assay: immunoSEQ multiplex PCR; the TCRdb copy retains only in-frame clones and omits some. This table has approximately 9,500 clones, around three fifths appearing once. Sequenced material: CD4+ or CD8+ T cells sorted from blood, taken in a trial of the OX40 agonist ivuxolimab. The receptors originated from an adult with an advanced solid tumor such as melanoma, head and neck, liver or kidney cancer.

The V call is TRBV4-3, the J call TRBJ1-1; D remains ambiguous. CDR1 is LGHNA and CDR2 is YSLEER in the germline V gene. The CDR3 totals 15 residues. The V gene lost 0 bases and the J gene lost 1 base, with 9 bases spanning the gap. CDR3: CASSQDGWGNTEAFF. The CDR3 nucleotides read TGCGCCAGCAGCCAAGATGGGTGGGGGAACACTGAAGCTTTCTTT.

The rearrangement links TRBV7-9 to TRBJ2-3, with 14 bases that match TRBD2. The CDR3 is 15 residues long. With V trimmed by 5 bases and J by 4 bases, 2 bases remained unmatched. The germline V gene encodes CDR1 SEHNR and CDR2 FQNEAQ (reference sequence). CDR3 DNA sequence: TGTGCCAGCAGCCCGGGACTAGCGGGAGCAGATACGCAGTATTTT. Translating it yields CASSPGLAGADTQYF.

In its sample, this clone is large. The gene calls are TRBV7-8 and TRBJ2-7; TRBD1 aligns across 9 bases. Trimming took 4 bases from V and 1 from J; bases not matched to a gene: 5. Germline V CDR1 and CDR2: SGHVS, FQNEAQ. This CDR3 is built from 15 residues. CDR3 coding DNA: TGTGCCAGCAGCTCAGGACAGGGGCCATCCTACGAGCAGTACTTC. Translation: CASSSGQGPSYEQYF.

The V and J genes are TRBV2 and TRBJ2-7; a possible D gene is TRBD2 (6 bases). The CDR3 loop spans 16 amino acids. CDR1 and CDR2 (germline): SNHLY, FYNNEI. Trimming left V 7 bases short and J 0 bases short, with 19 bases between. The CDR3 reads CASNRDSDRGSYEQYF. CDR3 DNA sequence: TGTGCCAGCAACCGGGACTCCGATAGGGGCTCCTACGAGCAGTACTTC.

This rearrangement joins TRBV4-2 to TRBJ2-3, with 9 nucleotides matching TRBD2. Per germline, CDR1 LGHNA and CDR2 YNFKEQ. With V trimmed by 2 bases and J by 6 bases, 9 bases remained unmatched. The CDR3 totals 16 residues. The CDR3 nucleotides are TGTGCCAGCAGCCAATTTCAGGCGGCGGGGGGGGATACGCAGTATTTT. Protein sequence: CASSQFQAAGGDTQYF.

Here the CDR3 reads CASSVGRDRGLANYGYTF. In DNA form, the CDR3 reads TGTGCCAGCAGCGTGGGCCGGGACAGGGGGTTAGCTAACTATGGCTACACCTTC. The chain has TRBV13 and TRBJ1-2; TRBD1 agrees at 11 bases. The CDR3 is 18 amino acids. The V gene's germline CDR1 is PRHDT and CDR2 FYEKMQ (reference sequence). With V trimmed by 5 bases and J by 0 bases, 11 bases remained unmatched.

The V gene is TRBV28, the J gene TRBJ2-1, with 8 bases identical to TRBD2. V shed 5 bases and J 0 bases; nucleotides not matched to a gene: 3. CDR3 length equals 15 residues. Germline loops: CDR1 MDHEN, CDR2 SYDVKM. In nucleotides, the CDR3 is TGTGCCAGCAGTAAACTAGCGGCCTCCTACAATGAGCAGTTCTTC. Protein product: CASSKLAASYNEQFF.

J is TRBJ2-7 and V is TRBV29-1; D gene uncertain. This CDR3 spans 12 amino acids. V lost 5 bases and J lost 0, with 8 bases in between. Germline V lookup: CDR1 SQVTM, CDR2 ANQGSEA. The CDR3: CSVRGSSYEQYF. The CDR3 DNA reads TGCAGCGTTCGAGGAAGCTCCTACGAGCAGTACTTC.

This chain joins TRBV27 and TRBJ2-3; 11 bases are a match to TRBD2. Unmatched junction bases numbered 7, after V lost 3 bases and J lost 5 bases. Germline V lookup: CDR1 MNHEY, CDR2 SMNVEV (reference sequence). The CDR3 sequence is 16 residues long. This CDR3 reads CASSFLLAGGGDTQYF. The CDR3 nucleotides are TGTGCCAGCAGTTTCCTGCTAGCGGGGGGCGGAGATACGCAGTATTTT.

The chain has TRBV9 and TRBJ2-2; 7 nucleotides line up with TRBD2. Germline-derived CDR1 and CDR2 are SGDLS and YYNGEE. J was trimmed by 5 bases and V by 7 bases; bases with no gene match: 14. The CDR3 sequence is 16 residues long. The CDR3 region has the DNA TGTGCCAGCTCCCAAAGTGGCGGGGGTTTAACCGGGGAGCTGTTTTTT. Its translation: CASSQSGGGLTGELFF.

There are a few counts of this clone. One end of the junction does not line up with germline, which may come from a read error. The CDR3 sequence: CASSGWTDTEAFF. The CDR3 bases are TGTGCCAGCAGTGGCTGGACAGACACTGAGGCTTTCTTT. V and J are TRBV28 and TRBJ1-1, with a weak D call TRBD1 (6 bases). The CDR3 loop spans 13 amino acids. Germline CDR1 and CDR2: MDHEN and SYDVKM. Filled out from reference TRBV28 and TRBJ1-1, the complete variable domain reads DVKVTQSSRYLVKRTGEKVFLECVQDMDHENMFWYRQDPGLGLRLIYFSYDVKMKEKGDIPEGYSVSREKKERFSLILESASTNQTSMYLCASSGWTDTEAFFGQGTRLTVV.

This clone ranks as hyperexpanded (1% or more). This chain connects TRBV7-8 to TRBJ2-1, with D unclear. CDR1 and CDR2 from the germline V gene are SGHVS and FQNEAQ. The CDR3 totals 13 residues. Trimming stripped 6 bases from V and 8 bases from J, with 14 bases between. Here the CDR3 reads CASRSPPDYEQFF. CDR3 nucleotides: TGTGCCAGCAGGTCCCCCCCGGATTATGAGCAGTTCTTC.

In its sample, this clone was seen once. The CDR3 sequence: CSVAQGTHEQYF. In DNA form, the CDR3 reads TGCAGCGTCGCCCAGGGGACCCACGAGCAGTACTTC. The chain has TRBV29-1 and TRBJ2-7; D might be TRBD1 (6 bases). The germline V gene has CDR1 SQVTM and CDR2 ANQGSEA. Trimming removed 6 bases at V and 5 bases at J, with 14 bases between. This CDR3 has 12 amino acids.

The J gene is TRBJ1-4, the V gene TRBV9; 7 bases line up with TRBD1. Germline CDR1 SGDLS, CDR2 YYNGEE. This CDR3 is built from 15 residues. After removal of 0 bases from V and 5 bases from J, the junction contained 4 bases not matched to a gene. Here the CDR3 DNA reads TGTGCCAGCAGCGTAGAAGGGACAGCGAATGAAAAACTGTTTTTT. Its protein is CASSVEGTANEKLFF.

In its sample, this clone is medium-sized (0.01 to 0.1%). This chain links TRBV5-1 with TRBJ2-7, with TRBD2 matching over 10 bases. The CDR3 has 15 amino acids. Per the germline V gene, CDR1 is SGHRS and CDR2 is YFSETQ. V gave up 4 bases and J gave up 2 bases; unmatched junction bases: 6. DNA of the CDR3: TGCGCCAGCAGCGCCTCTAGCGGGGGAGCCTACGAGCAGTACTTC. Amino acids: CASSASSGGAYEQYF.

This chain joins TRBV10-3 and TRBJ1-5; D call uncertain. This CDR3 spans 17 amino acids. Trimming pared 3 bases from V and 3 bases from J, leaving 18 bases between. Looked up from germline, CDR1 is ENHRY and CDR2 is SYGVKD. The CDR3 coding sequence is TGTGCCATCAGTGATCCTGCGGCTGCGTCATTCAATCAGCCCCAGCATTTT. This codes for CAISDPAAASFNQPQHF.

The chain recombines TRBV5-6 with TRBJ1-2; no definite D call. V lost 0 bases and J 6 bases, leaving 9 bases between the germline ends. This CDR3 contains 13 residues. Per the germline V gene, CDR1 is SGHDT and CDR2 is YYEEEE. CDR3 protein: CASSLGSRDGYTF. CDR3 DNA: TGTGCCAGCAGCTTGGGCAGTAGGGATGGCTACACCTTC. Variable domain in full (rest from reference TRBV5-6 and TRBJ1-2): DAGVTQSPTHLIKTRGQQVTLRCSPKSGHDTVSWYQQALGQGPQFIFQYYEEEERQRGNFPDRFSGHQFPNYSSELNVNALLLGDSALYLCASSLGSRDGYTFGSGTRLTVV.

The rearrangement uses TRBV7-2 and TRBJ2-1, with 11 bases matching TRBD2. The CDR3 runs to 15 residues. Germline V gene lookup returns CDR1 SGHTA and CDR2 FQGNSA. V lost 3 bases and J lost 7; bases outside the gene matches: 5. The CDR3 DNA follows: TGTGCCAGCAGCTTCCTAGCGGGGGGCCCAAATGAGCAGTTCTTC. It encodes CASSFLAGGPNEQFF. The full variable domain, rest sourced from reference TRBV7-2 and TRBJ2-1, is GAGVSQSPSNKVTEKGKDVELRCDPISGHTALYWYRQSLGQGLEFLIYFQGNSAPDKSGLPSDRFSAERTGGSVSTLTIQRTQQEDSAVYLCASSFLAGGPNEQFFGPGTRLTVL.

This rearrangement joins TRBV6-1 to TRBJ1-5, with D maybe TRBD1 (6 bases). Germline lookup yields CDR1 MNHNS and CDR2 SASEGT. V lost 1 base and J 3 bases, leaving 13 bases between the germline ends. The CDR3 loop spans 16 amino acids. The CDR3 nucleotides are TGTGCCAGCAGTGAAGGAAGGGGGGCGTTCAATCAGCCCCAGCATTTT. This gives the protein CASSEGRGAFNQPQHF.

The CDR3 bases are TGTGCCAGCAGCTCATTAGGGAAGACCCTCACCGGGGAGCTGTTTTTT. This translates into CASSSLGKTLTGELFF. V usage is TRBV5-5 and J usage is TRBJ2-2; no definite D call. The length of the CDR3 is 16 residues. Trimming shortened V by 3 bases and J by 4 bases, and 16 bases separated the two germline ends. The germline V gene encodes CDR1 SGHKS and CDR2 YYEKEE (reference sequence).

The sample holds one count of this clone. This sequence joins TRBV28 and TRBJ2-5, with no clear D. Trimming took 10 bases from V and 2 from J, leaving 17 bases between them. This CDR3 is built from 14 residues. Germline V gene lookup returns CDR1 MDHEN and CDR2 SYDVKM. The CDR3: CATYLGGRQETQYF. CDR3 coding DNA: TGTGCCACGTATTTAGGCGGCAGGCAAGAGACCCAGTACTTC.

This clone was seen a few times. The J gene is TRBJ1-2, the V gene TRBV29-1; D gene unclear. The CDR3 totals 13 residues. V was shortened by 2 bases and J by 2 bases, with 9 bases between the two germline ends. Looked up from germline, CDR1 is SQVTM and CDR2 is ANQGSEA. CDR3 nucleotides: TGCAGCGTTGAAAGGGCCGAGAACTATGGCTACACCTTC. It is translated as CSVERAENYGYTF.